This T cell receptor (beta chain) was identified during a study of cytomegalovirus exposure and HLA in healthy donors (dated by TCRdb to 2016 to 2017). Broadly, across the study: According to an earlier analysis of 587 of the donors, about 179 million T cells yielded 117 million unique TCR beta sequences and about 300 Gb of sequence data. Both class I and class II loci were covered by HLA typing, at four-digit resolution. Every repertoire in the discovery cohort had been generated on one and the same sequencing platform. The study used immunosequencing to profile the T cell repertoires of approximately 690 subjects and linked those repertoires to cytomegalovirus serostatus. In addition to the first cohort of approximately 670 subjects, a separate validation cohort of 120 different subjects was used. In a later genetic analysis, genome-wide SNP genotypes for about 55% of the 666 donors were used, and that subset was treated as a discovery cohort. In a later analysis, previously published TCR beta repertoires from hundreds of donors were re-analyzed and high-resolution HLA genotyping was added so that TCR occurrence patterns could be studied. A handful of DR-DQ haplotypes were handled as single units for association and clustering because linkage in the cohort was strong. Across approximately 420 genotyped donors of the cohort, an average of approximately 200,000 unique TCR beta nucleotide sequences per donor were sequenced, and around 20% of those sequences were non-productive. In an earlier analysis of several hundred of the donors, high-throughput TCR beta sequencing was used to judge whether each TCR beta V gene segment behaved as functional or pseudogenic. Donor age, sex, ethnicity and CMV serostatus were compiled alongside the repertoire data. The number of donors typed differed by locus, with roughly 629-640 for A, B, C, DRB1 and DQB1, approximately 500 for DQA1, 600 to 610 for DPA1, and under 490 for DPB1. Around 320 gigabases of sequencing data and approximately 80 million unique TCR sequences were included in an early release covering several hundred HLA-typed donors. The later analysis used no new phenotypic data to find candidate immune exposures, relying instead on TCR beta sequences and their occurrence across donors. To predict cytomegalovirus infection status, the study combined high-throughput TCR immunosequencing, statistical association of individual TCRs with disease status, and machine learning. The genetic ancestry cluster associated with self-reported Caucasian donors included around 76% of the roughly 390 genotyped donors. The study aimed to test whether signatures of past pathogen exposure could be identified by cataloging public T cell receptors.

General findings and caveats noted by the study authors: The presence/absence analyses assumed that sequencing depth was roughly uniform across donors, and that assumption may not be true. The authors suggested that the approach could potentially be generalized to other disease states and immunological phenotypes. The study gave a list of about 170 TCR beta chains associated with cytomegalovirus. Because the 87-base-pair reads could not distinguish some IMGT-functional V segments, including TRBV6-2 and TRBV6-3, those segments were excluded. In a later analysis, HLA-associated TCR beta chains showed more clonal expansion and lower generation probabilities than non-associated chains that were equally common. Specific HLA alleles were associated with around 18,000 TCR beta sequences at a false discovery rate of 0.05 in a later analysis. Because HLA typing was missing for some donors at each locus, association tests included only the typed subset. In vitro tests confirmed that a few of the cytomegalovirus-associated TCR beta chains recognize cytomegalovirus antigens. Linkage disequilibrium might explain the correlated functional status among segregating V segments, but an unknown experimental factor could not be excluded. Compared with the roughly 600-donor mean, donors in an Asian-associated ancestry cluster had fewer N-insertions in productive TCRs, according to a later genetic analysis. A cluster of highly shared sequence variants was judged likely to be a technical artifact of the sequencing pipeline. Most TCR sequences were seen in very few donors, while some public TCRs were found in many individuals. CMV serostatus was the only immune exposure information available for the cohort. Broadly in line with IMGT annotations, most TCR beta V segments showed up in productive rearrangements about 87% or about 30% of the time in an earlier analysis of 450 to 600 of the donors. An association between a missense DCLRE1C variant and V-gene and J-gene trimming of TCR beta chains was found in a later genetic analysis and replicated in an independent cohort. When HLA alleles, especially DR and DQ, strongly co-occurred, attributing TCR associations to individual alleles was difficult. A later analysis found that TCR association rates varied across HLA loci, with DRB1 alleles showing the most associated TCRs and HLA-C alleles the fewest. Because counts were too low, more than 15 rarely observed V segments, including chromosome 9 orphons, were left out of the earlier analysis of roughly 600 of the donors. Most CMV-associated TCR beta chains appeared to be HLA-restricted in a later analysis, and the HLA associations seemed to be driven largely by CMV exposure. In a later analysis, several top co-occurrence clusters were reported to appear linked to parvovirus B19, influenza, CMV and Epstein-Barr virus. The classifier was reported to diagnose cytomegalovirus status with high specificity and sensitivity in both the original cohort and the validation cohort. A further reported finding was that TCR beta sequences accurately predicted the HLA-A and HLA-B alleles for most subjects in the first cohort. In this cohort, only TCR beta chains were sequenced, and detectable features were limited by the absence of alpha or paired-chain data.

The cohort consisted of 650 to 850 healthy bone marrow donors. All cohort members were sampled while nominally healthy, although unrecorded immune exposures were likely present. The donor was CMV seropositive and was included in the group of about 290 seropositive cohort members. A peripheral blood sample was collected from each donor, and TCR beta sequencing was performed on peripheral blood mononuclear cells. Genomic DNA was extracted from the blood cell samples with the Qiagen DNeasy Blood Extraction Kit. To prepare the library, the immunoSEQ multiplex PCR assay was applied. For the multiplex PCR, a mixture combining 60 forward primers for TCR Vbeta segments and 13 reverse primers for TCR Jbeta segments was used. Amplification of the CDR3 region of rearranged TCR beta genes was performed with a multiplex PCR assay on genomic DNA. Amplified TCR beta libraries were sequenced as 87-base-pair reads on the Illumina HiSeq System. Turning to the authors' computational methods: Across the roughly 640 repertoires, a later analysis counted approximately 75 million unique TCR beta chains, around 11 million of which were shared by at least two donors. Raw reads were error-corrected and collapsed into unique sequences by a nearest-neighbor algorithm in which closely related sequences were merged to remove PCR and sequencing errors. CDR3 sequences were aligned to IMGT reference sequences to assign V, D and J gene segments. For a sequence to be retained, a match of at least six nucleotides was required to both a V gene segment and a J gene segment. A rearrangement counted as productive if the CDR3 had no stop codons and remained in frame with V and J, and every other rearrangement counted as non-productive. Following IMGT convention, CDR3 was defined as the stretch from the second conserved V-encoded cysteine up to the conserved J-encoded phenylalanine. The earlier analysis of about 530 of the donors excluded any sequence lacking an unambiguous match to a single V gene segment. An earlier analysis of several hundred of the donors called V segments functional above 56.7% productive rearrangements and segregating when the between-donor standard deviation exceeded 5%. A statistical classification framework was built for diagnosing cytomegalovirus status from the catalog of TCR beta chain sequences. V and J gene assignment, in a later analysis, came from comparing TCR nucleotide sequences with IMGT/GENE-DB human TR gene sequences. A later analysis assigned CDR3 sequences and most-parsimonious VDJ recombination scenarios with the TCRdist pipeline. In a later analysis, each TCR beta chain was defined by its CDR3 amino acid sequence together with its V-gene family, and reads without a unique V-gene family were excluded. As a way to deal with suspected cross-contamination and a sequencing artifact, a later analysis dropped 450 to 700 nucleotide sequences that were highly shared and had low generation probability. In a later analysis, a clonal expansion index for each public chain was calculated from normalized within-repertoire ranks of inferred template counts. In a later analysis, generation probabilities were computed with a VDJ recombination model fitted to out-of-frame rearrangements, and the resulting probabilities were checked against IGoR. A later analysis scored TCR-TCR, TCR-HLA and TCR-CMV co-occurrence with hypergeometric tests, applying a repertoire-size bias correction to TCR pairs. To estimate false discovery rates, a later analysis permuted the HLA or CMV assignments 20 times. In a later analysis, co-occurring TCRs were grouped with DBSCAN, and TCRdist sequence similarity was added when clustering was performed within HLA-allele-positive subsets. Repertoires with fewer than 30,000 or more than 120,000 public chains, plus five repertoires with anomalous nucleotide sharing, were excluded from co-occurrence clustering. This is the immuneACCESS table as TCRdb keeps it, with only in-frame sequences that have V and J called. A part of the clones is gone; compared with another copy, unresolved V genes explain less than half, and the rest is unexplained. V and J calls and clone size are as listed in that table; D and trimming were resolved from the DNA. This sample gives about 160,000 clones in total; 65% to 90% of them show up just once. The top ten clonotypes cover approximately 12% of the sample.

The CDR3 has 14 amino acids, counting the end cysteine and phenylalanine. CDR3 DNA only is kept here, 42 bases in frame from base 1. CDR1 and CDR2, per the germline V gene, are SGDLS and YYNGEE. The V end loses 0 bases and the J end loses 3 bases, and a stretch of 8 bases separates them. This clone was observed a single time. Its antigen remains unidentified. Per-base quality was not reported, and no clone a single base away is much larger than it. The sample consisted of PBMCs. The chain employs TRBV9 and TRBJ2-3, with the D gene not confidently named. This receptor was taken from a man aged 45-65 years in good health and CMV-seropositive. In nucleotides, the sequence is TGTGCCAGCAGCGTAGGAGCTAAAACAGATACGCAGTATTTT. This sequence encodes CASSVGAKTDTQYF.